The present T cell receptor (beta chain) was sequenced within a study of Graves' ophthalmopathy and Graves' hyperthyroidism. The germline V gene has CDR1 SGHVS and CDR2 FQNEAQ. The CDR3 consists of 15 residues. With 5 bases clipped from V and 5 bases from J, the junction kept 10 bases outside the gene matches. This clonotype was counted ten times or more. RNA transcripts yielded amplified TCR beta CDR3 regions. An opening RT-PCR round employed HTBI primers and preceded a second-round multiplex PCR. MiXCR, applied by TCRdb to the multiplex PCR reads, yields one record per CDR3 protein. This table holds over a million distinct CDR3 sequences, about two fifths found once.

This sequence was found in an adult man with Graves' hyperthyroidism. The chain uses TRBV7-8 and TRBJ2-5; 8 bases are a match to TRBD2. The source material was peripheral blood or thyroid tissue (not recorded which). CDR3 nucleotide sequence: TGTGCCAGCAGCCCTCTCAGGACTAGCCTTGAGACCCAGTACTTC. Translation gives CASSPLRTSLETQYF.